The 23 T cell receptor beta chains below come from one sample, sequenced in a study of shared T cell receptors in the human thymus. The repertoire was sequenced with immunoSEQ multiplex PCR; TCRdb's copy has only in-frame clones and lacks some. The sample consists of about 710,000 clones, around 87% of them appearing once. These same records also appear under a second study, on human thymus T cells.

Sequencing was done on a sample of thymocytes. These receptors all come from a boy less than two years old with a congenital heart defect.

The chain employs TRBV29-1 and TRBJ2-3, with TRBD2 as a possible D gene (5 bases). The CDR3 has 14 amino acids. V shed 1 base and J shed 3 bases, with 11 bases lying between them. The germline gives CDR1 SQVTM, CDR2 ANQGSEA. Here the CDR3 DNA reads TGCAGCGTTGAAGTGTTTGGGAGAACAGATACGCAGTATTTT. Protein product: CSVEVFGRTDTQYF.

The chain employs TRBV28 and TRBJ2-1; 7 nucleotides match TRBD2. The CDR3 totals 16 residues. V lost 6 bases to trimming and J lost 4 bases; unmatched junction nucleotides: 12. Germline CDR1 is MDHEN and CDR2 is SYDVKM. CDR3 sequence: CASSHATGLRYNEQFF. CDR3 DNA sequence: TGTGCCAGCAGCCACGCCACGGGACTACGTTACAATGAGCAGTTCTTC.

This clone has just a few counts. The J gene is TRBJ2-1, the V gene TRBV5-6; D not resolved. This CDR3 has 13 residues. Trimming shortened V by 4 bases and J by 10 bases, and 15 bases separated the two germline ends. Looked up from germline, CDR1 is SGHDT and CDR2 is YYEEEE. The CDR3: CASSPIRGEEQFF. The CDR3, as DNA: TGTGCCAGCAGCCCCATTCGCGGCGAAGAGCAGTTCTTC.

CDR3 residues: CASSQDRSWGLTGPYNEQFF. CDR3 DNA: TGCGCCAGCAGCCAAGACAGAAGCTGGGGCTTGACAGGGCCTTACAATGAGCAGTTCTTC. The chain employs TRBV4-3 and TRBJ2-1; 7 nucleotides agree with TRBD1. The CDR3 is 20 residues long. Unmatched junction bases numbered 18, after V lost 0 bases and J lost 4 bases. The germline gives CDR1 LGHNA, CDR2 YSLEER.

The chain employs TRBV7-9 and TRBJ2-6; 7 bases match TRBD1. The junction had 9 bases not matched to a gene; V was cut back by 4 bases and J by 0 bases. This CDR3 contains 18 residues. The germline CDR1 and CDR2 sequences are SEHNR and FQNEAQ (reference sequence). This CDR3 is CASSSHRGLVSGANVLTF. The CDR3, as DNA: TGTGCCAGCAGCTCACACAGGGGCCTGGTCTCTGGGGCCAACGTCCTGACTTTC.

This clone was seen a few times. The chain joins TRBV14 to TRBJ2-7; the D gene is possibly TRBD2 (5 bases). CDR3 length equals 16 residues. V dropped 1 base and J dropped 3 bases, with 16 bases sitting between them. Germline V gives CDR1 SGHDN, CDR2 FVKESK. The CDR3 DNA reads as TGTGCCAGCAGCCAAGGGGCCCCGCGGGCGGTCTACGAGCAGTACTTC. This sequence encodes CASSQGAPRAVYEQYF.

This sequence joins TRBV9 and TRBJ2-1; 11 nucleotides align to TRBD2. The CDR3 length is 18 residues. CDR1 SGDLS and CDR2 YYNGEE come from the germline V gene. V lost 0 bases to trimming and J lost 5 bases; unmatched junction nucleotides: 10. CDR3 protein: CASSVGIEGLAANNEQFF. CDR3 bases: TGTGCCAGCAGCGTAGGGATAGAGGGACTAGCGGCCAACAATGAGCAGTTCTTC.

This clone appeared once. This rearrangement joins TRBV5-1 to TRBJ2-2; 7 nucleotides align to TRBD2. The germline CDR1 and CDR2 sequences are SGHRS and YFSETQ. J lost 1 base, V lost 0 bases, and 9 bases had no gene match. The CDR3 is 18 residues long. DNA of the CDR3: TGCGCCAGCAGCTTGGCCCCGGGGGAGGGCGAGAACACCGGGGAGCTGTTTTTT. This codes for CASSLAPGEGENTGELFF. Filled out from reference TRBV5-1 and TRBJ2-2, the complete variable domain reads KAGVTQTPRYLIKTRGQQVTLSCSPISGHRSVSWYQQTPGQGLQFLFEYFSETQRNKGNFPGRFSGRQFSNSRSEMNVSTLELGDSALYLCASSLAPGEGENTGELFFGEGSRLTVL.

The chain joins TRBV4-3 to TRBJ1-5; 7 nucleotides line up with TRBD1. This CDR3 has 19 amino acids. From germline, CDR1 is LGHNA and CDR2 YSLEER. J lost 6 bases, V lost 0 bases, and 17 bases had no gene match. In nucleotides, the CDR3 is TGCGCCAGCAGCCAAGATAGGGAGACAGGGAAATATGGGGGTCAGCCCCAGCATTTT. Amino acid sequence: CASSQDRETGKYGGQPQHF.

The chain recombines TRBV13 with TRBJ2-2; TRBD1 agrees at 7 bases. Unmatched junction bases numbered 5, after V lost 0 bases and J lost 1 base. CDR1 PRHDT and CDR2 FYEKMQ come from the germline V gene (reference sequence). The length of the CDR3 is 17 residues. The CDR3 region is CASSLGPRDRNTGELFF. The CDR3 DNA reads TGTGCCAGCAGCTTAGGGCCCCGGGACAGGAACACCGGGGAGCTGTTTTTT.

The chain links TRBV5-6 to TRBJ1-1, with TRBD1 identical over 9 bases. Germline V gene sequence: CDR1 SGHDT, CDR2 YYEEEE. J lost 8 bases, V lost 4 bases, and 9 bases had no gene match. The CDR3 consists of 14 residues. CDR3 sequence: CASSARDRAPEAFF. CDR3 nucleotide sequence: TGTGCCAGCAGCGCCCGGGACAGGGCTCCCGAAGCTTTCTTT. The full variable domain, with the rest looked up from reference TRBV5-6 and TRBJ1-1, is DAGVTQSPTHLIKTRGQQVTLRCSPKSGHDTVSWYQQALGQGPQFIFQYYEEEERQRGNFPDRFSGHQFPNYSSELNVNALLLGDSALYLCASSARDRAPEAFFGQGTRLTVV.

The chain carries TRBV5-1 and TRBJ2-1; D unclear. Germline-derived CDR1 and CDR2 are SGHRS and YFSETQ. Trimming took 1 base from V and 8 from J, leaving 16 bases between them. This CDR3 region has 15 residues. This CDR3 reads CASSLRDTLWHEQFF. The CDR3 DNA is TGCGCCAGCAGCTTGCGAGACACCCTTTGGCATGAGCAGTTCTTC.

This sequence joins TRBV5-1 and TRBJ2-3; TRBD1 aligns across 8 bases. CDR3 size: 16 residues. The germline CDR1 and CDR2 sequences are SGHRS and YFSETQ. V gave up 2 bases and J gave up 4 bases; unmatched junction bases: 9. CDR3 in DNA: TGCGCCAGCAGCTTCAGGGGGCGCACATCCCCAGATACGCAGTATTTT. It codes for CASSFRGRTSPDTQYF. The whole variable domain, remainder taken from reference TRBV5-1 and TRBJ2-3, is KAGVTQTPRYLIKTRGQQVTLSCSPISGHRSVSWYQQTPGQGLQFLFEYFSETQRNKGNFPGRFSGRQFSNSRSEMNVSTLELGDSALYLCASSFRGRTSPDTQYFGPGTRLTVL.

The CDR3 loop reads CASGFLGGPYNEQFF. Here the CDR3 DNA reads TGTGCTAGTGGTTTTTTAGGGGGCCCCTACAATGAGCAGTTCTTC. The chain has TRBV12-5 and TRBJ2-1; 7 bases align to TRBD1. The V gene's germline CDR1 is LGHNT and CDR2 FRNRAP. Trimming took 3 bases from V and 2 from J; bases not matched to a gene: 4. The CDR3 is 15 amino acids.

This chain uses TRBV5-4 with TRBJ1-3; possible D gene TRBD1, 5 bases. Germline V gene lookup returns CDR1 SGHNT and CDR2 YYREEE (reference sequence). This CDR3 is 17 amino acids long. V gave up 4 bases and J gave up 2 bases, with 19 bases separating them. As DNA, the CDR3 is TGTGCCAGCAGCACAGGACCTAGGAGGGGACCTGGAAACACCATATATTTT. Its translation: CASSTGPRRGPGNTIYF.

V gene TRBV4-1 combines with J gene TRBJ1-2, with a possible D match to TRBD1 (6 bases). This CDR3 region has 16 residues. Per the germline V gene, CDR1 is MGHRA and CDR2 is YSYEKL. Trimming removed 1 base from V and 4 bases from J, with 16 bases in between. This CDR3 is CASSQAPGQIIYGYTF. The CDR3, as DNA: TGCGCCAGCAGCCAAGCCCCCGGACAGATAATCTATGGCTACACCTTC.

This clone was counted between two and nine times. The V call is TRBV4-3, the J call TRBJ2-1, with TRBD2 matching 8 bases. The CDR3 has 17 residues. The germline V gene encodes CDR1 LGHNA and CDR2 YSLEER. With 6 bases clipped from V and 8 bases from J, the junction kept 18 bases outside the gene matches. The CDR3 coding sequence is TGCGCCAGCAGTAAACAACCTTCTGGCGGGAGGAGGGATGAGCAGTTCTTC. It yields the protein CASSKQPSGGRRDEQFF.

The chain employs TRBV6-6 and TRBJ1-6; 9 positions match TRBD1. V was pared by 2 bases and J by 5 bases, with 4 bases of the junction left unmatched. The CDR3 covers 16 residues. CDR1 is MNHNY and CDR2 is SVGAGI in the germline V gene (reference sequence). CDR3 nucleotide sequence: TGTGCCAGCAGTTACCCCCGACAGGGGGATAATTCACCCCTCCACTTT. Translated, it gives CASSYPRQGDNSPLHF.

The J gene is TRBJ2-5, the V gene TRBV29-1; 9 bases match TRBD1. Near its end, the DNA agrees better with TRBJ2-7, so the J call may be wrong. Germline V CDR1 and CDR2: SQVTM, ANQGSEA. The CDR3 is 14 residues long. This CDR3 reads CSVKKGQGFYEQYF. The CDR3 DNA follows: TGCAGCGTCAAAAAGGGACAGGGCTTCTACGAGCAGTACTTC.

The sample holds one count of this clone. The rearrangement links TRBV5-8 to TRBJ2-7; 8 nucleotides match TRBD1. The CDR3 consists of 14 residues. CDR1 and CDR2 (germline): SGHTS, YDEGEE. With V trimmed by 6 bases and J by 4 bases, 9 bases remained unmatched. The chain's CDR3 is CASTRQGPAYEQYF. DNA of the CDR3: TGTGCCAGCACGAGACAGGGGCCCGCTTACGAGCAGTACTTC.

The chain employs TRBV2 and TRBJ1-2, with D possibly matching TRBD1 (6 bases). The CDR3 is made up of 13 amino acids. Trimming removed 9 bases from V and 8 bases from J, with 19 bases in between. Germline V gene sequence: CDR1 SNHLY, CDR2 FYNNEI. The DNA for the CDR3 is TGTGCCAGAGGGGGTCGGGGTATAATCGGCTACACCTTC. Protein sequence: CARGGRGIIGYTF.

CDR3 bases: TGTGCCAGCAGTGGGGACAGGGGGCCCGAGCAGTACTTC. Protein product: CASSGDRGPEQYF. This chain connects TRBV25-1 to TRBJ2-7; 12 positions agree with TRBD1. V shed 4 bases, J shed 6 bases, and the junction held 1 base outside the gene matches. Germline V gene data show CDR1 as MGHDK and CDR2 as SYGVNS. The CDR3 sequence is 13 residues long.

This clone has just one count. The chain carries TRBV13 and TRBJ2-5, with TRBD1 matching 7 bases. The CDR3 has 13 amino acids. Germline V gives CDR1 PRHDT, CDR2 FYEKMQ (reference sequence). J was trimmed by 1 base and V by 5 bases; bases with no gene match: 1. The CDR3 DNA follows: TGTGCCAGCAGCGGGACAGCCCAAGAGACCCAGTACTTC. Translation gives CASSGTAQETQYF.